This T cell receptor (beta chain) derives from a study of T-cell reconstitution after alpha-beta-depleted transplantation in children. Study conclusions and caveats: Recipient T cells and thymic progenitors that survived gave rise to the high TCRbeta diversity observed at day 60 in some patients. One year post-transplant, T-cell counts and diversity were largely derived from T cells produced anew.

This clonotype was seen only a few times. The target antigen is unknown. Preparation of the TCRbeta library involved a method that used unique molecular identifiers. From the PCR reads, TCRdb called clonotypes with MiXCR, one entry per CDR3 protein. The sample contains some 550,000 distinct CDR3 sequences, about 21% of which appear only once. This CDR3 is 16 amino acids long. J was trimmed by 4 bases and V by 1 base; bases with no gene match: 9. Germline CDR1 reads MDHEN; CDR2 reads SYDVKM. The sequences come from PBMCs, mostly from graft donor cells, collected 360 days after TCRalphabeta/CD19-depleted stem cell transplant. The chain recombines TRBV28 with TRBJ2-5, with TRBD1 matching 7 bases. The sequence was collected from a boy in the first two years of life who had a stem cell transplant for acute myeloid leukemia, so the T cells may come from the graft donor. The chain's CDR3 is CASSLYWTGAGETQYF. CDR3 coding DNA: TGTGCCAGCAGTTTATACTGGACAGGCGCGGGAGAGACCCAGTACTTC.